This entry lists 7 T cell receptor beta chains sequenced from one sample in a study of blood T cell repertoires in COVID-19. Sequencing used immunoSEQ multiplex PCR; TCRdb keeps in-frame clones, though not all of them. This sample has about 89,000 clones, with 60% to 85% found just once. Material for sequencing was peripheral blood. The source of these receptors is a human donor in a cohort sampled during active COVID-19.

The rearrangement uses TRBV19 and TRBJ1-5; 10 bases agree with TRBD1. Germline values: CDR1 LNHDA, CDR2 SQIVND (reference sequence). V lost 5 bases to trimming and J lost 7 bases; unmatched junction nucleotides: 5. CDR3 size: 14 residues. In nucleotides, the CDR3 is TGTGCCAGTAGTCCGGGACAGGGGAAACAGCCCCAGCATTTT. It yields the protein CASSPGQGKQPQHF. Drawing the rest from reference TRBV19 and TRBJ1-5, the complete variable domain is DGGITQSPKYLFRKEGQNVTLSCEQNLNHDAMYWYRQDPGQGLRLIYYSQIVNDFQKGDIAEGYSVSREKKESFPLTVTSAQKNPTAFYLCASSPGQGKQPQHFGDGTRLSIL.

This rearrangement joins TRBV5-6 to TRBJ2-1; D possibly corresponds to TRBD2 (6 bases). CDR1 is SGHDT and CDR2 is YYEEEE in the germline V gene. The CDR3 loop spans 15 amino acids. V dropped 3 bases and J dropped 5 bases, with 15 bases sitting between them. CDR3 residues: CASSYTSQGNNEQFF. Here the CDR3 DNA reads TGTGCCAGCAGCTATACTAGCCAGGGAAACAATGAGCAGTTCTTC.

The rearrangement links TRBV24-1 to TRBJ2-1; D is possibly TRBD2 (6 bases). CDR1 KGHDR and CDR2 SFDVKD come from the germline V gene. V was cut by 3 bases and J by 15 bases, with 17 bases left in between. This CDR3 is 13 amino acids long. DNA for the CDR3: TGTGCCACCAGTGATCCGCCGGGGGACCATCTGTTCTTC. It encodes CATSDPPGDHLFF.

This sequence joins TRBV4-2 and TRBJ2-7, with D tentatively TRBD2 (5 bases). Trimming removed 4 bases at V and 0 bases at J, with 16 bases between. The CDR3 covers 16 residues. Looked up from germline, CDR1 is LGHNA and CDR2 is YNFKEQ. The CDR3 here is CASSPSGSLYSYEQYF. CDR3 DNA sequence: TGTGCCAGCAGCCCTTCGGGGTCTCTCTACTCCTACGAGCAGTACTTC.

The chain employs TRBV10-3 and TRBJ2-7; TRBD2 matches 12 bases. The CDR3 is made up of 17 amino acids. Germline CDR1 reads ENHRY; CDR2 reads SYGVKD. V trimming: 0 bases; J trimming: 3 bases; junction bases outside the gene matches: 6. The CDR3, as DNA: TGTGCCATCAGTGAGTCGATGTCGACTAGCGGGAGCTACGAGCAGTACTTC. Protein product: CAISESMSTSGSYEQYF.

The genes are TRBV9 and TRBJ1-3; D not resolved. V was trimmed by 3 bases and J by 4 bases, leaving 20 bases between them. Germline CDR1 is SGDLS and CDR2 is YYNGEE. The CDR3 consists of 17 residues. The CDR3 region has the DNA TGTGCCAGCAGCGCCGCGGCCCCGGGTCCTTACGGAAACACCATATATTTT. Its translation is CASSAAAPGPYGNTIYF.

The chain has TRBV12-3 or TRBV12-4 and TRBJ1-5; D possibly corresponds to TRBD1 (5 bases). CDR3 size: 13 residues. Between the trimmed V and J ends, which lost 5 bases and 4 bases, there was a span of 9 bases. This chain's CDR3 is CASSVTENQPQHF. The CDR3 nucleotides are TGTGCCAGCAGTGTGACAGAAAATCAGCCCCAGCATTTT.